This TCR beta chain was retrieved from a study of cytomegalovirus exposure and HLA in healthy donors. General study results and limits: Accurate HLA-A and HLA-B prediction from TCR beta sequences was reported for most subjects. Researchers reported in a later analysis that common viral pathogens appeared linked to several top clusters. Most TCRs appeared rarely, but some public TCRs recurred in many donors. In a later analysis, CMV-associated beta chains were mostly HLA-associated, it appeared.

The CDR3 contains 14 residues. With 4 bases removed from V and 2 bases from J, the gap between germline ends came to 12 bases. Germline V lookup: CDR1 SGHRS, CDR2 YFSETQ. Comment on this clone: The antigen is unknown.

The PCR contained 60 Vbeta and 13 Jbeta primers. Assay used: immunoSEQ multiplex PCR; TCRdb lists only in-frame clones, some missing. The repertoire holds 120,000 to 150,000 clones, with about 80% as singletons. This receptor was obtained from a woman aged 25 to 39 in good health and CMV-seronegative. The chain links TRBV5-1 to TRBJ1-1; tentatively, D is TRBD1 (5 bases). Source material: PBMCs. CDR3 sequence reads: CASSLYGGNTEAFF. In nucleotides, the CDR3 is TGCGCCAGCAGCCTATACGGGGGAAACACTGAAGCTTTCTTT.